Presented here are 30 T cell receptor beta chains from one specimen sequenced in a study of CD4 T cells in relation to SARS-CoV-2 and coronaviruses (dated by TCRdb to the early 2020s). Their antigen targets remain unknown. Libraries were built with the immunoSEQ multiplex PCR assay. TCRdb carries this immuneACCESS record with in-frame sequences only. Its versions omit some clonotypes, under half of them owing to an unresolved V gene in the studies checked, with the rest unexplained. Recorded for this sample are approximately 14,000 clones; under 80% of them occurred a single time. The biggest ten clones account for around 18% of the sample. CD4+ T cells from unexposed donors were collected before the COVID-19 pandemic (2011-2018). After roughly 11 days of culture, CD4+ T cells were isolated with the EasySep CD4+ T cell isolation kit. Material for sequencing was CD4+ T cells from PBMCs, cultured in vitro. The receptors stem from a human donor in good health.

The V gene is TRBV3-1 (or the pseudogene TRBV3-2), the J gene TRBJ1-4, with 8 bases aligning to TRBD1. Trimming cost V 4 bases and J 4 bases; bases outside gene matches: 8. Germline V gives CDR1 LGHDT, CDR2 YNNKEL (reference sequence). The CDR3 spans 16 residues. CDR3 sequence: CASSPYQGALNEKLFF. The DNA for the CDR3 is TGTGCCAGCAGCCCTTACCAGGGGGCACTTAATGAAAAACTGTTTTTT.

This clone has only a few counts. The rearrangement links TRBV10-3 to TRBJ1-5; D possibly corresponds to TRBD1 (6 bases). Trimming pared 2 bases from V and 2 bases from J, leaving 13 bases between. Germline assignment: CDR1 ENHRY and CDR2 SYGVKD. CDR3 length equals 16 residues. Written as DNA, the CDR3 is TGTGCCATCAGTGAGGTCAGGGGTGCGGGCAATCAGCCCCAGCATTTT. This gives the protein CAISEVRGAGNQPQHF.

The CDR3 DNA sequence: TGTGCCATCAGTGAGCCAAAAAACACTGAAGCTTTCTTT. Translating it yields CAISEPKNTEAFF. This chain links TRBV10-3 with TRBJ1-1, with D hard to call. Looked up from germline, CDR1 is ENHRY and CDR2 is SYGVKD. V lost 2 bases to trimming and J lost 2 bases, with 6 bases between them. The CDR3 is made up of 13 amino acids.

The chain joins TRBV4-1 to TRBJ1-5; D gene ambiguous. The germline CDR1 and CDR2 sequences are MGHRA and YSYEKL. V was pared by 4 bases and J by 0 bases, with 16 bases between. The CDR3 is 17 amino acids. In nucleotides, the CDR3 is TGCGCCAGCAGCCTCGTCCCGGCCTCCTTTAGCAATCAGCCCCAGCATTTT. Its translation is CASSLVPASFSNQPQHF.

This clone has only a few counts. V gene TRBV3-1 (or the pseudogene TRBV3-2) combines with J gene TRBJ2-7; D might be TRBD1 (6 bases). The germline V and J ends were trimmed by 5 bases and 9 bases, with 11 bases remaining between them. This CDR3 has 11 residues. The germline CDR1 and CDR2 sequences are LGHDT and YNNKEL (reference sequence). The CDR3 coding sequence is TGTGCCAGCAGCAACAGGGTTCTGCAGTACTTC. Protein product: CASSNRVLQYF.

The V gene is TRBV15, the J gene TRBJ1-5; 7 bases are a match to TRBD1. Germline V gives CDR1 LNHNV, CDR2 YYDKDF (reference sequence). The V and J ends lost 5 bases and 4 bases, in that order; junction bases with no gene match: 8. CDR3 length equals 15 residues. This chain's CDR3 is CATSSQTGANQPQHF. The CDR3 DNA reads as TGTGCCACCAGCTCCCAAACAGGGGCGAATCAGCCCCAGCATTTT. Filled out from reference TRBV15 and TRBJ1-5, the complete variable domain reads DAMVIQNPRYQVTQFGKPVTLSCSQTLNHNVMYWYQQKSSQAPKLLFHYYDKDFNNEADTPDNFQSRRPNTSFCFLDIRSPGLGDTAMYLCATSSQTGANQPQHFGDGTRLSIL.

This clone showed up just a few times. The chain joins TRBV7-3 to TRBJ2-2; the D gene is possibly TRBD1 (6 bases). CDR1 and CDR2 (germline): SGHTA, FQGTGA. The CDR3 is made up of 14 amino acids. Between the trimmed V and J ends, which lost 5 bases and 5 bases, there was a span of 12 bases. The CDR3 protein is CASSQDRTTGELFF. CDR3 bases: TGTGCCAGCAGCCAAGACAGGACGACCGGGGAGCTGTTTTTT.

The chain joins TRBV3-1 (or the pseudogene TRBV3-2) to TRBJ2-1, with 11 bases aligning to TRBD2. Germline CDR1 and CDR2: LGHDT and YNNKEL (reference sequence). The V and J ends lost 2 bases and 10 bases, in that order; junction bases with no gene match: 7. The length of the CDR3 is 15 residues. CDR3 sequence: CASSQRLAGYREQFF. The CDR3, as DNA: TGTGCCAGCAGCCAAAGACTAGCGGGATATCGGGAGCAGTTCTTC.

This chain links TRBV7-3 with TRBJ2-1; the D gene is possibly TRBD2 (5 bases). The germline V gene encodes CDR1 SGHTA and CDR2 FQGTGA. Between the trimmed V and J ends, which lost 4 bases and 9 bases, there was a span of 13 bases. The CDR3 extends over 13 amino acids. CDR3: CASSSTPEGEQFF. The CDR3 nucleotides read TGTGCCAGCAGCTCTACCCCTGAGGGTGAGCAGTTCTTC.

V usage is TRBV4-2 and J usage is TRBJ1-1; TRBD1 matches at 7 bases. The junction had 6 bases not matched to a gene; V was cut back by 3 bases and J by 8 bases. The CDR3 runs to 13 residues. Germline values: CDR1 LGHNA, CDR2 YNFKEQ. CDR3 coding DNA: TGTGCCAGCAGCCAGGGTTCGACAGGGGAAGCTTTCTTT. Translation gives CASSQGSTGEAFF.

This sequence joins TRBV25-1 and TRBJ2-2, with D maybe TRBD2 (5 bases). Germline V gene data show CDR1 as MGHDK and CDR2 as SYGVNS. V was pared by 4 bases and J by 0 bases, with 18 bases between. The CDR3 is 18 amino acids. CDR3: CASSARGLDVPNTGELFF. The CDR3 bases are TGTGCCAGCAGTGCCCGGGGTTTAGACGTCCCGAACACCGGGGAGCTGTTTTTT.

In its sample, this clone was seen a few times. The CDR3 protein is CASRKTGGSSYEQYF. In DNA, the CDR3 is TGTGCCAGCAGAAAGACAGGGGGGAGCTCCTACGAGCAGTACTTC. The V gene is TRBV25-1, the J gene TRBJ2-7; TRBD1 matches at 9 bases. The V gene end was trimmed by 6 bases and the J gene end by 0 bases; junction bases not matched to a gene: 6. Germline CDR1 reads MGHDK; CDR2 reads SYGVNS. The CDR3 totals 15 residues.

This rearrangement joins TRBV2 to TRBJ2-5; 8 bases are shared with TRBD1. Germline trimming cut 5 bases from V and 1 base from J; bases unmatched to any gene: 3. Germline V lookup: CDR1 SNHLY, CDR2 FYNNEI. The CDR3 is 14 residues long. The CDR3 protein is CASSTTGGQETQYF. CDR3 DNA sequence: TGTGCCAGCAGTACAACAGGGGGCCAAGAGACCCAGTACTTC. Full variable domain (remainder filled in from reference TRBV2 and TRBJ2-5): EPEVTQTPSHQVTQMGQEVILRCVPISNHLYFYWYRQILGQKVEFLVSFYNNEISEKSEIFDDQFSVERPDGSNFTLKIRSTKLEDSAMYFCASSTTGGQETQYFGPGTRLLVL.

This clone was picked up a small number of times. The gene calls are TRBV6-6 and TRBJ1-1, with D unclear. The germline V gene has CDR1 MNHNY and CDR2 SVGAGI (reference sequence). V dropped 5 bases and J dropped 4 bases, with 14 bases sitting between them. This CDR3 is 14 amino acids long. CDR3 protein: CASSRNSRPTEAFF. The CDR3 DNA is TGTGCCAGCAGTAGGAACAGTCGGCCCACTGAAGCTTTCTTT.

The rearrangement uses TRBV6-6 and TRBJ2-1; TRBD2 matches 8 bases. CDR3 length: 16 amino acids. After removal of 4 bases from V and 3 bases from J, the junction contained 8 bases not matched to a gene. Germline CDR1 is MNHNY and CDR2 is SVGAGI (reference sequence). The CDR3 region is CASSFGAGAYYNEQFF. DNA for the CDR3: TGTGCCAGCAGTTTTGGAGCGGGAGCATACTACAATGAGCAGTTCTTC.

The chain has TRBV4-1 and TRBJ2-5; possibly TRBD2 for D (7 bases). Germline CDR1 MGHRA, CDR2 YSYEKL. The CDR3 is made up of 15 amino acids. The V end lost 1 base, the J end lost 5 bases, and 14 bases lay between the germline ends. The CDR3: CASSQGGGLGETQYF. CDR3 coding DNA: TGCGCCAGCAGCCAAGGGGGGGGGCTCGGGGAGACCCAGTACTTC.

The chain has TRBV2 and TRBJ2-4; TRBD2 agrees at 9 bases. Germline values: CDR1 SNHLY, CDR2 FYNNEI. This CDR3 has 16 amino acids. V lost 3 bases, J lost 5 bases, and 8 bases stayed unmatched. The CDR3 coding sequence is TGTGCCAGCAGTGACCTAGCGGGAACCCCTGAAAACATTCAGTACTTC. It specifies CASSDLAGTPENIQYF.

The chain combines TRBV19 with TRBJ1-4; the match to TRBD1 covers 8 bases. The CDR3 contains 14 residues. The V segment lost 3 bases and the J segment 7 bases; nucleotides outside the gene matches: 4. Germline CDR1 reads LNHDA; CDR2 reads SQIVND (reference sequence). CDR3 sequence: CASSMTGELEKLFF. For the CDR3, the DNA is TGTGCCAGTAGTATGACAGGGGAACTTGAAAAACTGTTTTTT. Full variable domain (outside the CDR3, taken from reference TRBV19 and TRBJ1-4): DGGITQSPKYLFRKEGQNVTLSCEQNLNHDAMYWYRQDPGQGLRLIYYSQIVNDFQKGDIAEGYSVSREKKESFPLTVTSAQKNPTAFYLCASSMTGELEKLFFGSGTQLSVL.

The chain uses TRBV10-3 and TRBJ1-1; possibly TRBD1 for D (6 bases). The CDR3 consists of 16 residues. Germline assignment: CDR1 ENHRY and CDR2 SYGVKD. The CDR3 DNA reads TGTGCAACCAAGAAGACCCCAGGGGACGGGAACACTGAAGCTTTCTTT. Protein: CATKKTPGDGNTEAFF.

The rearrangement uses TRBV6-5 and TRBJ2-7; a possible D gene is TRBD1 (5 bases). The CDR3 has 15 residues. Germline lookup yields CDR1 MNHEY and CDR2 SVGAGI. V was trimmed by 6 bases and J by 3 bases, leaving 18 bases between them. The CDR3 region is CASSPTDHTLYEQYF. CDR3 coding DNA: TGTGCCAGCAGCCCGACAGACCATACCCTCTACGAGCAGTACTTC.

This clone has more than one count but fewer than ten. CDR3 in DNA: TGTGCCGTGCCTTTGGGGGCAGGGGAGACCCAGTACTTC. It yields the protein CAVPLGAGETQYF. V gene TRBV7-9 combines with J gene TRBJ2-5, with a weak D call TRBD1 (6 bases). CDR3 size: 13 residues. V was trimmed by 11 bases and J by 5 bases, leaving 18 bases between them. Per germline, CDR1 SEHNR and CDR2 FQNEAQ (reference sequence).

The rearrangement links TRBV28 to TRBJ2-2, with no clear D. The CDR3 is 15 residues long. V was shortened by 5 bases and J by 0 bases, with 10 bases between the two germline ends. Germline lookup yields CDR1 MDHEN and CDR2 SYDVKM. The CDR3 DNA reads as TGTGCCAGCAGTCCACAACCTACGAACACCGGGGAGCTGTTTTTT. Residues: CASSPQPTNTGELFF.

Here the CDR3 DNA reads TGCAGTGCTAAGGTCCGGGAGACCCAGTACTTC. It translates to CSAKVRETQYF. The V call is TRBV20-1, the J call TRBJ2-5; D is unresolved. Trimming left V 4 bases short and J 5 bases short, with 8 bases between. The germline V gene encodes CDR1 DFQATT and CDR2 SNEGSKA (reference sequence). This CDR3 is built from 11 residues.

The gene calls are TRBV4-1 and TRBJ2-7; possibly TRBD2 for D (6 bases). The germline V gene encodes CDR1 MGHRA and CDR2 YSYEKL. V dropped 0 bases and J dropped 0 bases, with 9 bases sitting between them. CDR3 length: 15 amino acids. This chain's CDR3 is CASSQEEGHSYEQYF. The CDR3, as DNA: TGCGCCAGCAGCCAAGAGGAGGGCCACTCCTACGAGCAGTACTTC.

As concerns this clone: The sample has other DNA sequences that encode this CDR3 too. V is TRBV9 and J is TRBJ2-1, with D perhaps TRBD2 (5 bases). Germline CDR1 and CDR2: SGDLS and YYNGEE. V was clipped by 1 base and J by 0 bases, with 11 bases between them. This CDR3 region has 16 residues. The CDR3 DNA is TGTGCCAGCAGCGTAAGTGGAGGAAGCTCCTACAATGAGCAGTTCTTC. Its translation is CASSVSGGSSYNEQFF.

This clone was observed a few times. The rearrangement links TRBV18 to TRBJ2-5, with 7 bases that match TRBD1. The CDR3 totals 16 residues. V shed 2 bases and J 0 bases; nucleotides not matched to a gene: 6. The germline gives CDR1 KGHSH, CDR2 LQKENI. DNA of the CDR3: TGTGCCAGCTCACCAGGACAGGAGTTGTACCAAGAGACCCAGTACTTC. This sequence encodes CASSPGQELYQETQYF.

The CDR3 loop reads CASSPLGRGDEQYF. The DNA of the CDR3 is TGTGCCAGCTCACCGCTGGGTCGTGGAGACGAGCAGTACTTC. The rearrangement uses TRBV18 and TRBJ2-7; D gene ambiguous. The V end was cut by 3 bases, the J end by 5 bases, with 14 bases between. Looked up from germline, CDR1 is KGHSH and CDR2 is LQKENI. The CDR3 runs 14 residues.

A few counts support this clone. This chain links TRBV10-3 with TRBJ1-5; 10 positions agree with TRBD1. Trimming took 6 bases from V and 5 from J; bases not matched to a gene: 7. The CDR3 length is 15 residues. The germline V gene has CDR1 ENHRY and CDR2 SYGVKD. The CDR3 sequence is CAIRGTGDWDQPQHF. The CDR3 DNA sequence: TGTGCCATCAGAGGGACAGGGGATTGGGATCAGCCCCAGCATTTT.

This clone appeared a single time. V is TRBV27 and J is TRBJ2-5, with D unresolved. This CDR3 has 13 residues. V dropped 5 bases and J dropped 5 bases, with 12 bases sitting between them. The germline V gene encodes CDR1 MNHEY and CDR2 SMNVEV (reference sequence). The CDR3 here is CASSPGLWETQYF. The DNA for the CDR3 is TGTGCCAGCAGTCCGGGCCTCTGGGAGACCCAGTACTTC.

The V gene is TRBV18, the J gene TRBJ2-1, with TRBD2 identical over 13 bases. Per germline, CDR1 KGHSH and CDR2 LQKENI. The CDR3 extends over 17 amino acids. With V trimmed by 5 bases and J by 6 bases, 10 bases remained unmatched. The CDR3 DNA follows: TGTGCCAGCTCATCGATACCGGGACTAGCGGGAACCAATGAGCAGTTCTTC. It specifies CASSSIPGLAGTNEQFF.